These 12 T cell receptor beta chains were sequenced from one sample in a study of T cells in Graves' hyperthyroidism and ophthalmopathy. TCR beta CDR3 sequences were amplified from RNA transcripts. Initially, a first-round RT-PCR of the TCR CDR3 employed the HTBI primer set. TCRdb called the multiplex PCR reads again in MiXCR, with one record for every CDR3 protein. The table lists some 350,000 distinct CDR3 sequences, 25% of them singletons. Source material: blood. These receptors were collected from a man aged 50 to 60 with Graves' hyperthyroidism.

V and J are TRBV24-1 and TRBJ1-5; 9 bases are shared with TRBD1. CDR3 length equals 18 residues. V was pared by 3 bases and J by 4 bases, with 12 bases of the junction left unmatched. Germline-derived CDR1 and CDR2 are KGHDR and SFDVKD. The CDR3 bases are TGTGCCACCAGTGATACCCCGAGCGGACAGGGGAGAAATCAGCCCCAGCATTTT. It is translated as CATSDTPSGQGRNQPQHF.

In its sample, this clonotype was seen many times. This chain joins TRBV20-1 and TRBJ2-7, with 7 bases fitting TRBD1. The CDR3 runs 13 residues. CDR1 and CDR2 from the germline V gene are DFQATT and SNEGSKA (reference sequence). J lost 1 base, V lost 6 bases, and 6 bases had no gene match. The CDR3 loop reads CSAETGTSYEQYF. CDR3 coding DNA: TGCAGTGCCGAGACAGGGACATCCTACGAGCAGTACTTC.

V gene TRBV3-1 combines with J gene TRBJ2-1; tentative D call: TRBD2 (5 bases). V lost 5 bases and J 4 bases, leaving 9 bases between the germline ends. CDR1 LGHDT and CDR2 YNNKEL come from the germline V gene (reference sequence). The CDR3 totals 13 residues. CDR3: CASSAGWYNEQFF. The DNA for the CDR3 is TGTGCCAGCAGCGCGGGTTGGTACAATGAGCAGTTCTTC.

This clonotype has a handful of counts. This chain links TRBV11-2 with TRBJ1-6; a possible D gene is TRBD1 (5 bases). Germline CDR1 reads SGHAT; CDR2 reads FQNNGV. Trimming removed 0 bases from V and 7 bases from J, with 10 bases in between. CDR3 size: 15 residues. The CDR3 here is CASSLDPGRNSPLHF. CDR3 nucleotide sequence: TGTGCCAGCAGCTTAGACCCAGGGAGGAATTCACCCCTCCACTTT.

The CDR3, as DNA: TGCAGTGCTAGAGGCCCCGGGGGGAGACAGTTCTTC. It yields the protein CSARGPGGRQFF. The V gene is TRBV20-1, the J gene TRBJ2-1, with TRBD2 matching 7 bases. Germline V gene lookup returns CDR1 DFQATT and CDR2 SNEGSKA (reference sequence). Losses at the gene ends were 1 base for V and 13 bases for J; bases not matched to a gene: 7. The CDR3 extends over 12 amino acids.

This clonotype was observed a few times. This chain joins TRBV6-2 or TRBV6-3 and TRBJ2-3, with 12 bases lining up with TRBD2. The V segment lost 7 bases and the J segment 2 bases; nucleotides outside the gene matches: 4. Germline assignment: CDR1 MNHEY and CDR2 SVGEGT. CDR3 size: 15 residues. The CDR3 DNA reads TGTGCCAGCATGACTAGCGGGAGTATCACAGATACGCAGTATTTT. Translated, it gives CASMTSGSITDTQYF.

This clonotype was counted many times. The chain links TRBV7-2 to TRBJ2-7, with D tentatively TRBD1 (6 bases). This CDR3 has 14 amino acids. The ends were cut back, 6 bases at V and 2 bases at J, with 14 bases in the middle. Germline V CDR1 and CDR2: SGHTA, FQGNSA. The CDR3 sequence is CASRRDRNAYEQYF. As DNA, the CDR3 is TGTGCCAGCAGACGAGACAGGAACGCCTACGAGCAGTACTTC. Drawing the rest from reference TRBV7-2 and TRBJ2-7, the complete variable domain is GAGVSQSPSNKVTEKGKDVELRCDPISGHTALYWYRQSLGQGLEFLIYFQGNSAPDKSGLPSDRFSAERTGGSVSTLTIQRTQQEDSAVYLCASRRDRNAYEQYFGPGTRLTVT.

This clonotype was counted only a few times. This sequence joins TRBV3-1 and TRBJ2-1; 10 bases fit TRBD2. Germline V gene sequence: CDR1 LGHDT, CDR2 YNNKEL (reference sequence). The CDR3 runs to 15 residues. V trimming: 6 bases; J trimming: 7 bases; junction bases outside the gene matches: 9. In DNA form, the CDR3 reads TGTGCCAGCAGAGAGAGCGGGAGGGCTCTGAATGAGCAGTTCTTC. Translating gives CASRESGRALNEQFF.

At least ten counts were recorded for this clonotype. The CDR3: CASSAWARTSGTDTQYF. The CDR3 DNA reads TGTGCCAGCAGCGCTTGGGCCCGGACTAGCGGCACAGATACGCAGTATTTT. J is TRBJ2-3 and V is TRBV11-1; 9 nucleotides line up with TRBD2. The CDR3 runs 17 residues. V shed 5 bases, J shed 1 base, and the junction held 10 bases outside the gene matches. Germline assignment: CDR1 SGHAT and CDR2 FQDESV (reference sequence).

The rearrangement links TRBV20-1 to TRBJ1-3, with D hard to call. Per germline, CDR1 DFQATT and CDR2 SNEGSKA (reference sequence). V lost 2 bases and J 3 bases, leaving 8 bases between the germline ends. CDR3 length equals 13 residues. CDR3 coding DNA: TGCAGTGCTAGAAGCGGTTTTGGAAACACCATATATTTT. This encodes CSARSGFGNTIYF.

The sample holds many counts of this clonotype. V is TRBV11-2 and J is TRBJ2-7; TRBD1 matches 9 bases. The CDR3 length is 16 residues. In germline, CDR1 is SGHAT, CDR2 FQNNGV. Trimming took 3 bases from V and 5 from J; bases not matched to a gene: 11. The CDR3 loop reads CASSFTGTGNLDEQYF. CDR3 bases: TGTGCCAGCAGCTTTACCGGGACAGGGAATCTCGACGAGCAGTACTTC.

A few counts support this clonotype. Compared with germline, one end of the junction differs, possibly owing to a read error. The chain carries TRBV20-1 and TRBJ1-2; D is unclear. Germline lookup yields CDR1 DFQATT and CDR2 SNEGSKA (reference sequence). The CDR3 loop spans 9 amino acids. In nucleotides, the CDR3 is TGCAGTGCTAAGTATGGCTACACCTTC. This translates into CSAKYGYTF.